The text below deals with one T cell receptor beta chain. The antigen is unknown. Although they were nominally healthy when sampled, donors likely had unrecorded immune exposures. This sample is part of a study of cytomegalovirus exposure and HLA in healthy donors. General study points: One later analysis reportedly identified an Asian-associated ancestry cluster that showed fewer N-insertions than the approximately 710-donor mean. TCR beta sequences reportedly predicted the HLA-A and HLA-B alleles of most subjects accurately.

CDR3 size: 19 residues. Germline-derived CDR1 and CDR2 are MNHEY and SMNVEV (reference sequence). Trimming cost V 7 bases and J 1 base; bases outside gene matches: 17. Both 60 Vbeta primers and 13 Jbeta primers went into the PCR. The repertoire was sequenced with immunoSEQ multiplex PCR; TCRdb's copy has only in-frame clones and lacks some. The table lists around 270,000 clones, about 80% of them singletons. This clonotype was obtained from a girl aged 2 to 9 in good health and CMV-seronegative. Sequenced sample: PBMCs. The V and J genes are TRBV27 and TRBJ2-4, with 9 positions matching TRBD1. The CDR3 here is CASTAGTGSVVSAKNIQYF. For the CDR3, the DNA is TGTGCCAGCACCGCCGGGACAGGGTCCGTCGTGAGTGCCAAAAACATTCAGTACTTC.